The subject of this entry is one TCR beta chain. Some clones are missing from TCRdb's copy, which holds only in-frame ones; the method was immunoSEQ multiplex PCR. The repertoire holds about 210,000 clones, with about 92% as singletons. The data belong to a study of blood T cell repertoires in COVID-19. Study as a whole: Collection of acute and convalescent COVID-19 samples took place in the United States, Italy and Spain. Sources were T cells, B-cell-depleted T cells, or PBMCs; the material itself was cDNA or gDNA.

This CDR3 contains 16 residues. V lost 4 bases, J lost 2 bases, and 6 bases stayed unmatched. The germline CDR1 and CDR2 sequences are SGHNT and YYREEE (reference sequence). The source material was peripheral blood. The TCR originated in a man under 40 with acute or convalescent COVID-19. The chain uses TRBV5-4 and TRBJ2-7; TRBD2 matches at 13 bases. This CDR3 reads CASSRRLAGGTYEQYF. In DNA form, the CDR3 reads TGTGCCAGCAGCCGAAGACTAGCGGGAGGCACCTACGAGCAGTACTTC.